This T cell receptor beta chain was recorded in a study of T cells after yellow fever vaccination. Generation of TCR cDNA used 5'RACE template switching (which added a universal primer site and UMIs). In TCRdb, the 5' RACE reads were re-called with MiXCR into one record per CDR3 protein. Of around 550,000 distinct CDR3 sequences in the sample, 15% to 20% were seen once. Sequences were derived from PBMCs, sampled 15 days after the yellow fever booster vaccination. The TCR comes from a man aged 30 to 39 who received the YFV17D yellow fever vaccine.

This CDR3 is CSVAGGSNQPQHF. The CDR3 nucleotides are TGCAGCGTTGCAGGAGGAAGCAATCAGCCCCAGCATTTT. V and J are TRBV29-1 and TRBJ1-5; D not resolved. The CDR3 is made up of 13 amino acids. V lost 4 bases and J lost 1, with 8 bases in between. Germline assignment: CDR1 SQVTM and CDR2 ANQGSEA.